One and the same sample provided the 3 T cell receptor beta chains below, sequenced in a study of blood T cell repertoires in COVID-19. Profiled with immunoSEQ multiplex PCR; TCRdb holds only in-frame clones, not every one. The profile shows around 180,000 clones, over 70% of them singletons. Sequencing input: peripheral blood. The receptors stem from a man aged 55 to 70 with active or convalescent COVID-19.

This sequence joins TRBV2 and TRBJ2-1, with TRBD2 matching 10 bases. From germline, CDR1 is SNHLY and CDR2 FYNNEI. The trim removed 3 bases at V and 10 bases at J, leaving 9 bases unmatched. This CDR3 is built from 15 residues. The CDR3 region is CASSDVAGGSGEQFF. CDR3 DNA sequence: TGTGCCAGCAGTGATGTAGCGGGAGGATCAGGGGAGCAGTTCTTC. Using reference TRBV2 and TRBJ2-1 for the parts outside the CDR3, the full variable domain is EPEVTQTPSHQVTQMGQEVILRCVPISNHLYFYWYRQILGQKVEFLVSFYNNEISEKSEIFDDQFSVERPDGSNFTLKIRSTKLEDSAMYFCASSDVAGGSGEQFFGPGTRLTVL.

This clone was counted between two and nine times. The sample has other DNA sequences that encode this CDR3 too. The rearrangement links TRBV5-1 to TRBJ2-1, with a possible D match to TRBD2 (6 bases). The CDR3 runs to 14 residues. The germline CDR1 and CDR2 sequences are SGHRS and YFSETQ. Trimming pared 3 bases from V and 1 base from J, leaving 8 bases between. CDR3 coding DNA: TGCGCCAGCAGCTCCGGGACTTCCTACAATGAGCAGTTCTTC. It codes for CASSSGTSYNEQFF.

The chain has TRBV10-3 and TRBJ2-7, with TRBD2 as a possible D gene (5 bases). Per germline, CDR1 ENHRY and CDR2 SYGVKD. The CDR3 length is 14 residues. V lost 4 bases and J lost 6, with 16 bases in between. DNA for the CDR3: TGTGCCATCAGTGCCCAAATCGGGGATTCCGAGCAGTACTTC. It translates to CAISAQIGDSEQYF.